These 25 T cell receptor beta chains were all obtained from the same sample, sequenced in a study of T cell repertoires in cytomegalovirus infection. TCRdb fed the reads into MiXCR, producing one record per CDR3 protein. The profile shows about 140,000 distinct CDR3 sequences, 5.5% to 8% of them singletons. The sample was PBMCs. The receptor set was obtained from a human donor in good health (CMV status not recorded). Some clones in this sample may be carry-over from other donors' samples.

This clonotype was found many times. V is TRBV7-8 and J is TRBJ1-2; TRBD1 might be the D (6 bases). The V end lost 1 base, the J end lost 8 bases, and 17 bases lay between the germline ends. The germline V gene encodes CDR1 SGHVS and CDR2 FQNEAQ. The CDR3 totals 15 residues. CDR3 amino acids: CASSLGTVSQSGYTF. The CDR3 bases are TGTGCCAGCAGCTTAGGGACAGTCTCCCAGAGCGGCTACACCTTC.

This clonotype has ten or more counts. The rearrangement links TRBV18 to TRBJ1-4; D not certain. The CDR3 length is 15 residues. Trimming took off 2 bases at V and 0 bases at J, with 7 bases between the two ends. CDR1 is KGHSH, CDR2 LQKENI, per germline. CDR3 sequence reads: CASSPRASTNEKLFF. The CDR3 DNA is TGTGCCAGCTCACCAAGGGCCTCAACTAATGAAAAACTGTTTTTT.

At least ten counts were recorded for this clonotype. CDR3 DNA sequence: TGTGCCAGCAGCTTAAGGGTCTTGTTCTCTGGGGCCAACGTCCTGACTTTC. Protein product: CASSLRVLFSGANVLTF. The chain is built from TRBV7-8 and TRBJ2-6; D gene ambiguous. The V end was cut by 2 bases, the J end by 0 bases, with 11 bases between. This CDR3 region has 17 residues. Germline V gene sequence: CDR1 SGHVS, CDR2 FQNEAQ.

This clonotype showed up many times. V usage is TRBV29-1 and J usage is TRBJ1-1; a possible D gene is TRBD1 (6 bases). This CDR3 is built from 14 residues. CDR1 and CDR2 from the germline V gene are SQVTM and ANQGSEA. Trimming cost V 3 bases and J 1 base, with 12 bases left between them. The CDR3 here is CSVDPTGSNTEAFF. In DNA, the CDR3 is TGCAGCGTTGATCCGACAGGATCGAACACTGAAGCTTTCTTT.

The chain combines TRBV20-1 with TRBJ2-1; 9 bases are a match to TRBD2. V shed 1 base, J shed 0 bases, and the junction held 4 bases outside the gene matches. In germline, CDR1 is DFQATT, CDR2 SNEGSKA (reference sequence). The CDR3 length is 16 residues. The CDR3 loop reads CSARVAGAFSYNEQFF. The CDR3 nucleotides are TGCAGTGCTAGAGTAGCGGGGGCCTTCTCCTACAATGAGCAGTTCTTC.

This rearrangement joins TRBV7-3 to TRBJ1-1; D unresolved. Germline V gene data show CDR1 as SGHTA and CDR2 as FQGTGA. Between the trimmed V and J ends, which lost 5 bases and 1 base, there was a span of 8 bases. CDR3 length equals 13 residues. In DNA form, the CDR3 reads TGTGCCAGCAGCGAGGTCTCGAACACTGAAGCTTTCTTT. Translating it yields CASSEVSNTEAFF.

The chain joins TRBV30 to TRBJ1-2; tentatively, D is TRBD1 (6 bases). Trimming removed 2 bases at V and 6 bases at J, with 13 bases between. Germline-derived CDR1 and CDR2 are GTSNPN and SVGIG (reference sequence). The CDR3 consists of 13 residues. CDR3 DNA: TGTGCCTGGAGTAGGGGGGCAGGTAATGGCTACACCTTC. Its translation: CAWSRGAGNGYTF.

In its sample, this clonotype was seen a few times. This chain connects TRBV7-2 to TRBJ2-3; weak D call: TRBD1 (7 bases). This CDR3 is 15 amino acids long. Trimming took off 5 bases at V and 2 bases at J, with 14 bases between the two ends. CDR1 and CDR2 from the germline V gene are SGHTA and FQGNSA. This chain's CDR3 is CASSLQGGFTDTQYF. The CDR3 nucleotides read TGTGCCAGCAGCCTCCAGGGGGGTTTCACAGATACGCAGTATTTT.

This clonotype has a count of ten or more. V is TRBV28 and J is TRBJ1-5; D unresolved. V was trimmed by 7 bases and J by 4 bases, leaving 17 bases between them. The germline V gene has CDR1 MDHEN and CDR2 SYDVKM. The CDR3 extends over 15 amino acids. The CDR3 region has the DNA TGTGCCAGCACCTCGATAGGGATCCTAAATCAGCCCCAGCATTTT. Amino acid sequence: CASTSIGILNQPQHF.

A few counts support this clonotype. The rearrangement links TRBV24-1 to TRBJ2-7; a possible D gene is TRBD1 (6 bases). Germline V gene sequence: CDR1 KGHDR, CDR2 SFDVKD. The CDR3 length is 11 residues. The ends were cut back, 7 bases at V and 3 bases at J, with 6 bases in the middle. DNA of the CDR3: TGTGCCACCAGACAGGGCTACGAGCAGTACTTC. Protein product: CATRQGYEQYF.

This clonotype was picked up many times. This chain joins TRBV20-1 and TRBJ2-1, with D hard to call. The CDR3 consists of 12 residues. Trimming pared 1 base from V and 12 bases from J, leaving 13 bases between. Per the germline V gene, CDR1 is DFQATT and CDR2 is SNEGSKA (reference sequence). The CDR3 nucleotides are TGCAGTGCTAGAGCCCAGGCATGGGTGCAGTTCTTC. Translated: CSARAQAWVQFF.

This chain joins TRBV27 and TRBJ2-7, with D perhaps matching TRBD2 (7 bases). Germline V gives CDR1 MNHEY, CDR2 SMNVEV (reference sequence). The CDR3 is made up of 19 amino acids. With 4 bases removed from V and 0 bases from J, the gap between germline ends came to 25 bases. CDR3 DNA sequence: TGTGCCAGCAGTTCAAGGGGGATTAGCGGGTCCGGGAGCTCCTACGAGCAGTACTTC. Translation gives CASSSRGISGSGSSYEQYF.

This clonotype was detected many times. The CDR3 DNA follows: TGTGCCAGCAGATCCAGACATAAGAACACTGAAGCTTTCTTT. Encoded protein: CASRSRHKNTEAFF. V usage is TRBV6-2 or TRBV6-3 and J usage is TRBJ1-1; no definite D call. This CDR3 spans 14 amino acids. Between the trimmed V and J ends, which lost 6 bases and 1 base, there was a span of 12 bases. The germline V gene encodes CDR1 MNHEY and CDR2 SVGEGT.

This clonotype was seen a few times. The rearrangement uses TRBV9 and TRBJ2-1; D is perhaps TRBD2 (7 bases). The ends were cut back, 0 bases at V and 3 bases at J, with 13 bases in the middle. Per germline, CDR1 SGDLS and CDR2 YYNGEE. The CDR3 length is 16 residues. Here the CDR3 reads CASSVGAGAIYNEQFF. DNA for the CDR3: TGTGCCAGCAGCGTAGGGGCGGGGGCTATCTACAATGAGCAGTTCTTC.

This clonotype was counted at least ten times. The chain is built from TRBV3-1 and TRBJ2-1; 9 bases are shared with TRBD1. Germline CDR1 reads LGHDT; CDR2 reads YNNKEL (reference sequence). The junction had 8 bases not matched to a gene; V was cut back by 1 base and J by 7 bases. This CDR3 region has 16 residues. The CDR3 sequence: CASSQVPGQGTNEQFF. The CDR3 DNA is TGTGCCAGCAGCCAAGTCCCCGGACAGGGGACAAATGAGCAGTTCTTC.

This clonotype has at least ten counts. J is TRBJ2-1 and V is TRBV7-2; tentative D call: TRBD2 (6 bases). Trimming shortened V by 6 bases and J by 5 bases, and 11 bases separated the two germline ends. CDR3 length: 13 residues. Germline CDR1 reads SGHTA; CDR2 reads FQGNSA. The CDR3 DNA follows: TGTGCCAGCAGACAAGGACTAAACAATGAGCAGTTCTTC. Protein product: CASRQGLNNEQFF.

This chain's CDR3 is CSAGGLVSEQYF. Here the CDR3 DNA reads TGCAGTGCTGGGGGACTAGTTAGCGAGCAGTACTTC. The rearrangement links TRBV20-1 to TRBJ2-7; 8 nucleotides line up with TRBD2. V lost 5 bases to trimming and J lost 6 bases; unmatched junction nucleotides: 6. This CDR3 region has 12 residues. CDR1 and CDR2 (germline): DFQATT, SNEGSKA (reference sequence).

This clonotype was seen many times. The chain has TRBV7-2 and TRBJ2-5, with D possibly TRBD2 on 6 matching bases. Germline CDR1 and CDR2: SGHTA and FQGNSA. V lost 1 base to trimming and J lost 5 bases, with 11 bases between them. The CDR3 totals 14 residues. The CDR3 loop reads CASSLGRGGETQYF. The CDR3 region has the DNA TGTGCCAGCAGCTTAGGCCGGGGAGGCGAGACCCAGTACTTC.

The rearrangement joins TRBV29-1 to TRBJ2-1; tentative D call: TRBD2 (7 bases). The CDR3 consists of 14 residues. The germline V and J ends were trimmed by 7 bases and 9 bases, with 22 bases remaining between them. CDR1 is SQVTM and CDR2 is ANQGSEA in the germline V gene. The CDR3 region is CSGQAGHVTSEQFF. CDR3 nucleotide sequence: TGCAGCGGCCAAGCGGGACACGTTACATCTGAGCAGTTCTTC.

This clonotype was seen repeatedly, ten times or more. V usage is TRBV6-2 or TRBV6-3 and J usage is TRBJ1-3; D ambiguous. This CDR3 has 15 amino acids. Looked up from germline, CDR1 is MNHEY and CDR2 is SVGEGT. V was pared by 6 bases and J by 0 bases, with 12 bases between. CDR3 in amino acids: CASRPDGSSGNTIYF. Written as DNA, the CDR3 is TGTGCCAGCAGACCCGACGGAAGCTCTGGAAACACCATATATTTT.

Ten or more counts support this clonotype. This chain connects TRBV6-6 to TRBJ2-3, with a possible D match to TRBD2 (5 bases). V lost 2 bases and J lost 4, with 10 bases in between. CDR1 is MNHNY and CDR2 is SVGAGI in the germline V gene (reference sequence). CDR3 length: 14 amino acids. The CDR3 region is CASSYPGLSDTQYF. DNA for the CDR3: TGTGCCAGCAGTTACCCGGGGTTGTCAGATACGCAGTATTTT.

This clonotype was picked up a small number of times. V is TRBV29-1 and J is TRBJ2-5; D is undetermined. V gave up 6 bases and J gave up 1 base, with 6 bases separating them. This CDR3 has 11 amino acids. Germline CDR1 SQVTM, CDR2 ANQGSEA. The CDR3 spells CSVVPQETQYF. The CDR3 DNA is TGCAGCGTCGTACCCCAAGAGACCCAGTACTTC.

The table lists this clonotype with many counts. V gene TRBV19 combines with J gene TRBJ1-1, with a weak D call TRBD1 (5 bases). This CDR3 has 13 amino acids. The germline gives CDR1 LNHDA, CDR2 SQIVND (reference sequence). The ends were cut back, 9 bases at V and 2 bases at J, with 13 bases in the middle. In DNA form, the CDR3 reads TGTGCCAGCAGCATACAGGTTAACACTGAAGCTTTCTTT. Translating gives CASSIQVNTEAFF.

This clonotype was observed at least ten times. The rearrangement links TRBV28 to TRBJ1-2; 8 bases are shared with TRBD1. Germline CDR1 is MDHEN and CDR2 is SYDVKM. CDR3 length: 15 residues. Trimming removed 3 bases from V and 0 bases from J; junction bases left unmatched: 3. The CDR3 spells CASSFGQGANYGYTF. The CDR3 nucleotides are TGTGCCAGCAGTTTCGGACAGGGCGCTAACTATGGCTACACCTTC.

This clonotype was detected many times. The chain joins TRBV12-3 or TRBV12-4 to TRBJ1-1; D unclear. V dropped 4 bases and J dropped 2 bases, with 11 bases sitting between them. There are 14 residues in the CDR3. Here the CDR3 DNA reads TGTGCCAGCAGTTGGGCACAGAAAAACACTGAAGCTTTCTTT. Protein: CASSWAQKNTEAFF.